What follows is one TCR beta chain and its context. Its specificity is unknown. The authors sorted CD4+ naive, central memory, regulatory and stem cell-like memory cells via CD45RO/CCR7/CD25/CD127/CD95/CD27. Each sorted population was over 95% pure. Every bit of the isolated RNA underwent reverse transcription, so sequencing read expressed TCRB transcripts. TCRdb keeps only in-frame clones here, not all; method: immunoSEQ multiplex PCR. The data contain approximately 360,000 clones, over 9.5% of them singletons. This specimen comes from a study of beta chain features in type 1 diabetes. General observations from the study: VDJ junctions from patients with type 1 diabetes contained fewer insertions and more deletions. A moderate, significant TCRB CDR3 shortening appeared in type 1 diabetes across four CD4+ subsets.

This TCR was sampled from a woman aged 18-29 years with type 1 diabetes. The material sequenced was naive CD4+ T cells from blood.

The CDR3 nucleotides read TGTGCCAGCAGCGTAGGAGGACAGTCCTACGAGCAGTACTTC. Encoded protein: CASSVGGQSYEQYF. V gene TRBV9 combines with J gene TRBJ2-7; D possibly corresponds to TRBD1 (6 bases). Trimming shortened V by 0 bases and J by 1 base, and 8 bases separated the two germline ends. The CDR3 contains 14 residues. CDR1 is SGDLS, CDR2 YYNGEE, per germline.